The T cell receptor (beta chain) described here comes from a study of regulatory T cells in long-lasting Graves disease. Study-wide points: Patients with persistent disease showed a bias toward TRBV28, TRBJ1-2 and TRBJ2-5.

Documented time point: newly diagnosed GD, antithyroid drugs for less than 3 months. The authors made the TCR library using RNA they extracted from PBMCs. CDR3 size: 13 residues. Germline-derived CDR1 and CDR2 are SQVTM and ANQGSEA. V was trimmed by 1 base and J by 3 bases, leaving 9 bases between them. This clonotype has just a few counts. Its antigen is undetermined. HTBI primers from iRepertoire and Arm-PCR of CDR3 regions yielded the TCR beta libraries. TCRdb reprocessed the multiplex PCR reads via MiXCR and lists one record per CDR3 protein. The data contain 350,000 to 550,000 distinct CDR3 sequences, 14% of them singletons. These sequences were also reported in another study, on T cells in Graves' hyperthyroidism and ophthalmopathy.

The source was peripheral blood mononuclear cells (PBMCs), collected at new diagnosis, from a patient treated with antithyroid drugs. The clonotype originates from a woman in her forties or fifties with Graves disease. V and J are TRBV29-1 and TRBJ1-1; D call uncertain. The CDR3 DNA follows: TGCAGCGTTGAAGGGCCGCGGGACACTGAAGCTTTCTTT. It specifies CSVEGPRDTEAFF.